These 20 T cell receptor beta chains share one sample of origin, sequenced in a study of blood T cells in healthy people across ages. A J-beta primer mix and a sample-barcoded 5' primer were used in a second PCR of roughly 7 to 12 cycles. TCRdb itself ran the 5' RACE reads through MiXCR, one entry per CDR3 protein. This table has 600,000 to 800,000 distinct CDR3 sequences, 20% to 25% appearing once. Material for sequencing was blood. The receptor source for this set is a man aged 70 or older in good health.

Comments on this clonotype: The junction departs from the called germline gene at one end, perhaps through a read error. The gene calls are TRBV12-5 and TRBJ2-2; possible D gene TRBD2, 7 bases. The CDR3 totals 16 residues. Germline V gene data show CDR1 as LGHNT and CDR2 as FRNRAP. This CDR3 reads CASGLLSGGNTGQLFF. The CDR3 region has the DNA TGTGCTAGTGGTTTGCTGTCGGGGGGCAACACCGGGCAGCTGTTTTTT.

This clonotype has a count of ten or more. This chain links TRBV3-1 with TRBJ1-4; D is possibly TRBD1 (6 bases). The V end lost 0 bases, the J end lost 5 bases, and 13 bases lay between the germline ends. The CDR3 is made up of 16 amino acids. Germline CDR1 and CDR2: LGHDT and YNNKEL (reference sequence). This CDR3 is CASSQDPGAGNEKLFF. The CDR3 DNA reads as TGTGCCAGCAGCCAAGATCCGGGGGCCGGCAATGAAAAACTGTTTTTT.

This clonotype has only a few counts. The CDR3 DNA reads as TGTGCCAGCACCGGGACAGACACCGGGGAGCTGTTTTTT. Amino acid sequence: CASTGTDTGELFF. The J gene is TRBJ2-2, the V gene TRBV12-3 or TRBV12-4; TRBD1 matches at 7 bases. This CDR3 spans 13 amino acids. V was clipped by 7 bases and J by 3 bases; unmatched bases: 2.

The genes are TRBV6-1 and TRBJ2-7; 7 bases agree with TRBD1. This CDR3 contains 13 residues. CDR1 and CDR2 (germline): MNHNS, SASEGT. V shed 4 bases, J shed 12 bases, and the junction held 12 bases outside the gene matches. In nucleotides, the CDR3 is TGTGCCAGCAGTGCAACAGGGGTTTTGTCCCCGTACTTC. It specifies CASSATGVLSPYF.

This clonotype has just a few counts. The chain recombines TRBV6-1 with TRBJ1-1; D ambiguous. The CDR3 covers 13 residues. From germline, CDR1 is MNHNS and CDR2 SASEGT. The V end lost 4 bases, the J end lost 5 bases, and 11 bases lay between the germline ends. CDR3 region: CASSADGATEAFF. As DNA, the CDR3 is TGTGCCAGCAGTGCTGACGGAGCTACTGAAGCTTTCTTT.

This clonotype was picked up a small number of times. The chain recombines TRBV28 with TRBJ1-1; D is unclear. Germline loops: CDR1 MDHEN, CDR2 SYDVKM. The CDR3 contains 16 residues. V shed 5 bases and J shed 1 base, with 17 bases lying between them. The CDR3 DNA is TGTGCCAGCAGTGAAAAAGGTCCAGGCGGGAACACTGAAGCTTTCTTT. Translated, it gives CASSEKGPGGNTEAFF.

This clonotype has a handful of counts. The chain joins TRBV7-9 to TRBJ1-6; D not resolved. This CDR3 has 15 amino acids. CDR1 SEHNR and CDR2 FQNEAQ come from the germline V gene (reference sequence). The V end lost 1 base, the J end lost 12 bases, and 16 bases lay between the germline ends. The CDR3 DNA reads TGTGCCAGCAGCTTAGGAGGCCGGAGTTGGGAACCCCTCCACTTT. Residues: CASSLGGRSWEPLHF.

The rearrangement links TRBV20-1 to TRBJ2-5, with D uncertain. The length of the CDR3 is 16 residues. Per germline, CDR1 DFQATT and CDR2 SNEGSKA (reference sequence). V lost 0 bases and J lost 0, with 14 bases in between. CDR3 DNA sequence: TGCAGTGCTAGAGATCCCGGGCCTATAGACCAAGAGACCCAGTACTTC. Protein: CSARDPGPIDQETQYF.

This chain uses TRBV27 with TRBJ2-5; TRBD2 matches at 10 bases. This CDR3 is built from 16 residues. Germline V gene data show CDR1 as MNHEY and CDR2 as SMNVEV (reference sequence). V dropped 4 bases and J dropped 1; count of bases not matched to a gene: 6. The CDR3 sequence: CASSSSGRGTQETQYF. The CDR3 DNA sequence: TGTGCCAGCAGTTCAAGCGGGAGGGGAACCCAAGAGACCCAGTACTTC.

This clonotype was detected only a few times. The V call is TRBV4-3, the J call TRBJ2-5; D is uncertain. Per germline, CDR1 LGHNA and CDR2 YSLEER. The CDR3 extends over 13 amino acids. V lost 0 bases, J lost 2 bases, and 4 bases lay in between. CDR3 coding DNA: TGCGCCAGCAGCCAAGATCATCAAGAGACCCAGTACTTC. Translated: CASSQDHQETQYF.

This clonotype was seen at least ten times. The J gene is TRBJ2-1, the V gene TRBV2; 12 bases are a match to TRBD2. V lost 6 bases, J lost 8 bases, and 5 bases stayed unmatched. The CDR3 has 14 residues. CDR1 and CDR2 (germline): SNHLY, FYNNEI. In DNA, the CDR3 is TGTGCCAGCAGCAGGACTAGCGGGAAGGATGAGCAGTTCTTC. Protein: CASSRTSGKDEQFF.

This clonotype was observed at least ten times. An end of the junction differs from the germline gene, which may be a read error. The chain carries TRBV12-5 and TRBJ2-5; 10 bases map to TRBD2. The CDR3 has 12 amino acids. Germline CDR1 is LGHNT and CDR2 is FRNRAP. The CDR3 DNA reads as TGTGCTAGTGGTTTCCCTAGCGGGAGTGGGTTCTTC. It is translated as CASGFPSGSGFF.

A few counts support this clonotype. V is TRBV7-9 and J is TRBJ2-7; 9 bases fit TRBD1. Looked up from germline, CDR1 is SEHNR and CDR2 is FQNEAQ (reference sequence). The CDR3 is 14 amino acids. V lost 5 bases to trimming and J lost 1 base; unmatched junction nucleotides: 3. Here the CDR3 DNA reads TGTGCCAGCAGCACAGGGGGCGCGTCCTACGAGCAGTACTTC. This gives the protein CASSTGGASYEQYF.

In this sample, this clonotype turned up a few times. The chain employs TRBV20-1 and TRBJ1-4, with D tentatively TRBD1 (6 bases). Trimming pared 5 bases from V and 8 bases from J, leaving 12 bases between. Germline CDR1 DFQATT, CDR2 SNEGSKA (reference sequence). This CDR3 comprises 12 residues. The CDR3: CSALGASEKLFF. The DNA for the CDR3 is TGCAGTGCTTTGGGGGCCTCCGAAAAACTGTTTTTT.

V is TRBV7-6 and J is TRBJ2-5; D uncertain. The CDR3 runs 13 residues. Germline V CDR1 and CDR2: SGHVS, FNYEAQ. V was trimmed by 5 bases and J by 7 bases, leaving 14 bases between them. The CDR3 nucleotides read TGTGCCAGCAGCCGGTCGGACCTGGGGACCCAGTACTTC. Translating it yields CASSRSDLGTQYF.

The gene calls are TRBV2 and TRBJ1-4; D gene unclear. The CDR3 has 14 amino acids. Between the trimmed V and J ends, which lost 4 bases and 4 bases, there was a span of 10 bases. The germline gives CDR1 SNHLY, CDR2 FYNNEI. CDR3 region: CASSVGSFNEKLFF. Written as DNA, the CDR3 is TGTGCCAGCAGTGTGGGCAGCTTTAATGAAAAACTGTTTTTT. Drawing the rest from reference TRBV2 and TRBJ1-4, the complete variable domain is EPEVTQTPSHQVTQMGQEVILRCVPISNHLYFYWYRQILGQKVEFLVSFYNNEISEKSEIFDDQFSVERPDGSNFTLKIRSTKLEDSAMYFCASSVGSFNEKLFFGSGTQLSVL.

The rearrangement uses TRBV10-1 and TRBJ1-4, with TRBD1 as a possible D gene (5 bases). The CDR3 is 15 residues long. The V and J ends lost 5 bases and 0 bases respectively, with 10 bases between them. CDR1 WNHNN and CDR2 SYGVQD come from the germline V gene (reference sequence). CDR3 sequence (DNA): TGCGCCAGCAGTCGAAGACAGTCAACTAATGAAAAACTGTTTTTT. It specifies CASSRRQSTNEKLFF.

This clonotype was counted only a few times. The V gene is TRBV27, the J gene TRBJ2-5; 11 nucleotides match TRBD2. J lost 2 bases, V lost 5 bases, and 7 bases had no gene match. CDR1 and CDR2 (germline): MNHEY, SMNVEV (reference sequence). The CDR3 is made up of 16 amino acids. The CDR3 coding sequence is TGTGCCAGCAGTGTTACTAGCGGGAGAGAACAAGAGACCCAGTACTTC. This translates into CASSVTSGREQETQYF.

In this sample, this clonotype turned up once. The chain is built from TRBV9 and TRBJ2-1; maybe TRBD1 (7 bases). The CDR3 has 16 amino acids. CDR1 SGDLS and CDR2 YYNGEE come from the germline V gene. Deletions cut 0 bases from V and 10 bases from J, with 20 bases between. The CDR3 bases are TGTGCCAGCAGCGTAGATCAAGGAGGGGGCATCGAAGAGCAGTTCTTC. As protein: CASSVDQGGGIEEQFF.

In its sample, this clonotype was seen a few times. In DNA, the CDR3 is TGTGCCAGCAGTTTATGGCGACAGGCTGGCTACGAGCAGTACTTC. It encodes CASSLWRQAGYEQYF. The V gene is TRBV28, the J gene TRBJ2-7, with D perhaps matching TRBD1 (6 bases). In germline, CDR1 is MDHEN, CDR2 SYDVKM. Trimming took 0 bases from V and 3 from J, leaving 12 bases between them. CDR3 size: 15 residues.